Listed below are T cell receptor beta chains from one sample, sequenced in a study of early T cells in non-severe SARS-CoV-2 infection. MiXCR was run by TCRdb on the 5' RACE reads, yielding one entry per CDR3 protein. The repertoire has 97,000 or so distinct CDR3 sequences, 8% to 13% of them found once; the top ten carry around 4.3%. Sequences were derived from whole blood, sampled at baseline. The receptor source for this set is an adult who was a healthcare worker with PCR-confirmed SARS-CoV-2 infection or an uninfected control (not recorded which). CDR3s include the opening cysteine and the closing phenylalanine or tryptophan. The D gene is left open where the match is weak. Clone size, where shown, is once, few, many, or a class for clones that have expanded.

D: .; V: TRBV6-1; J: TRBJ2-1; size: few; CDR3: CASSEASGSVGGEQFF; DNA: TGTGCCAGCAGTGAAGCAAGCGGAAGCGTGGGGGGTGAGCAGTTCTTC
D: .; V: TRBV18; J: TRBJ2-1; size: many; CDR3: CASSAQYEQFF; DNA: TGTGCCAGCTCAGCCCAGTATGAGCAGTTCTTC
D: .; V: TRBV19; J: TRBJ2-1; size: .; CDR3: CASSIEATFDEQFF; DNA: TGTGCCAGTAGTATAGAGGCCACTTTCGATGAGCAGTTCTTC
D: .; V: TRBV25-1; J: TRBJ2-2; size: .; CDR3: CASSEESTGELFF; DNA: TGTGCCAGCAGCGAGGAATCCACCGGGGAGCTGTTTTTT
D: .; V: TRBV7-2; J: TRBJ2-1; size: many; CDR3: CASSLDRNNEQFF; DNA: TGTGCCAGCAGCTTAGACCGAAACAATGAGCAGTTCTTC
D: .; V: TRBV29-1; J: TRBJ2-6; size: many; CDR3: CSVRVSGANVLTF; DNA: TGCAGCGTCAGGGTTTCTGGGGCCAACGTCCTGACTTTC
D: TRBD2; V: TRBV7-3; J: TRBJ2-1; size: few; CDR3: CASSLDRTSGYNEQFF; DNA: TGTGCCAGCAGCTTAGATCGGACTAGCGGATACAATGAGCAGTTCTTC
D: .; V: TRBV6-1; J: TRBJ1-5; size: .; CDR3: CASSETMDQPQHF; DNA: TGTGCCAGCAGTGAAACGATGGATCAGCCCCAGCATTTT
D: .; V: TRBV3-1; J: TRBJ2-6; size: many; CDR3: CASSQDASGANVLTF; DNA: TGTGCCAGCAGCCAAGATGCCTCTGGGGCCAACGTCCTGACTTTC
D: TRBD1; V: TRBV6-5; J: TRBJ2-5; size: .; CDR3: CASRNRGLETQYF; DNA: TGTGCCAGCCGAAACAGGGGGCTGGAGACCCAGTACTTC
D: TRBD2; V: TRBV7-7; J: TRBJ2-3; size: many; CDR3: CASSPGLATDTQYF; DNA: TGTGCCAGCAGCCCAGGACTAGCGACAGATACGCAGTATTTT
D: .; V: TRBV7-7; J: TRBJ2-3; size: .; CDR3: CASSLSVVTDTQYF; DNA: TGTGCCAGCAGCTTATCAGTAGTCACAGATACGCAGTATTTT
D: TRBD2; V: TRBV11-3; J: TRBJ2-2; size: .; CDR3: CASSRQTSGGAGELFF; DNA: TGTGCCAGCAGCCGACAGACTAGCGGGGGGGCCGGGGAGCTGTTTTTT
D: .; V: TRBV2; J: TRBJ2-3; size: many; CDR3: CASSFSASTDTQYF; DNA: TGTGCCAGCAGTTTTAGCGCTAGCACAGATACGCAGTATTTT
D: .; V: TRBV6-2/TRBV6-3; J: TRBJ2-3; size: many; CDR3: CASRIWTLGPTDTQYF; DNA: TGTGCCAGCCGAATTTGGACATTAGGACCCACAGATACGCAGTATTTT
D: TRBD2; V: TRBV20-1; J: TRBJ2-5; size: .; CDR3: CSASPTSGRFQETQYF; DNA: TGCAGTGCTAGTCCGACTAGCGGGAGGTTCCAAGAGACCCAGTACTTC
D: .; V: TRBV12-3/TRBV12-4; J: TRBJ2-3; size: few; CDR3: CASIFAPADTQYF; DNA: TGTGCCAGCATCTTCGCCCCCGCCGATACGCAGTATTTT
D: .; V: TRBV5-6; J: TRBJ1-6; size: few; CDR3: CASSFFLTGALHF; DNA: TGTGCCAGCAGCTTTTTTCTTACTGGGGCCCTCCACTTT
D: .; V: TRBV20-1; J: TRBJ2-2; size: few; CDR3: CSARVFSSGTGELFF; DNA: TGCAGTGCTAGAGTATTCTCGTCAGGGACCGGGGAGCTGTTTTTT
D: .; V: TRBV2; J: TRBJ2-4; size: few; CDR3: CASSEGLASIQYF; DNA: TGTGCCAGCAGTGAGGGCTTAGCTAGCATTCAGTACTTC
D: .; V: TRBV6-6; J: TRBJ1-1; size: many; CDR3: CASQQGWGTEAFF; DNA: TGTGCCAGCCAACAGGGTTGGGGCACTGAAGCTTTCTTT
D: .; V: TRBV27; J: TRBJ2-5; size: .; CDR3: CASSTLTSGETQYF; DNA: TGTGCCAGCAGTACCCTGACTAGTGGGGAGACCCAGTACTTC
D: .; V: TRBV4-3; J: TRBJ2-2; size: .; CDR3: CASSQTRNTGELFF; DNA: TGCGCCAGCAGCCAGACACGGAACACCGGGGAGCTGTTTTTT
D: .; V: TRBV30; J: TRBJ2-2; size: many; CDR3: CARKNWNGELFF; DNA: TGTGCCCGTAAAAATTGGAACGGGGAGCTGTTTTTT
D: .; V: TRBV28; J: TRBJ1-5; size: few; CDR3: CASSPDLGTGAQHF; DNA: TGTGCCAGCAGCCCGGATTTGGGGACCGGGGCCCAGCATTTT
D: .; V: TRBV7-9; J: TRBJ2-2; size: few; CDR3: CASSSPSGELFF; DNA: TGTGCCAGCAGCTCCCCTTCCGGGGAGCTGTTTTTT
D: .; V: TRBV6-1; J: TRBJ2-1; size: many; CDR3: CASRGGITYNEQFF; DNA: TGTGCCAGCAGAGGGGGGATAACCTACAATGAGCAGTTCTTC
D: .; V: TRBV19; J: TRBJ2-3; size: .; CDR3: CASSIRHIHTDTQYF; DNA: TGTGCCAGTAGTATACGGCACATCCACACAGATACGCAGTATTTT
D: .; V: TRBV11-3; J: TRBJ2-7; size: .; CDR3: CASSLAPGREQYF; DNA: TGTGCCAGCAGCTTAGCCCCGGGGCGGGAGCAGTACTTC
D: .; V: TRBV10-1; J: TRBJ2-1; size: few; CDR3: CASSEGGAGNEQFF; DNA: TGCGCCAGCAGTGAGGGGGGGGCGGGTAATGAGCAGTTCTTC
D: .; V: TRBV28; J: TRBJ2-3; size: .; CDR3: CASSFRTDTQYF; DNA: TGTGCCAGCAGTTTCCGCACAGATACGCAGTATTTT
D: .; V: TRBV7-2; J: TRBJ1-1; size: .; CDR3: CASARALQRAFF; DNA: TGTGCCAGCGCCCGGGCCCTTCAACGGGCTTTCTTT
D: .; V: TRBV9; J: TRBJ2-5; size: many; CDR3: CASSVGQLQETQYF; DNA: TGTGCCAGCAGCGTAGGGCAGTTACAAGAGACCCAGTACTTC
D: .; V: TRBV6-5; J: TRBJ2-3; size: many; CDR3: CASTSRRGQVDTQYF; DNA: TGTGCCAGCACCTCCAGGCGGGGGCAGGTGGATACGCAGTATTTT
D: .; V: TRBV4-1; J: TRBJ2-4; size: few; CDR3: CASSPEANIQYF; DNA: TGCGCCAGCAGCCCCGAAGCAAACATTCAGTACTTC
D: TRBD1; V: TRBV19; J: TRBJ2-7; size: .; CDR3: CASSQTGTGREQYF; DNA: TGTGCCAGTAGTCAGACCGGGACAGGACGCGAGCAGTACTTC
D: .; V: TRBV20-1; J: TRBJ1-3; size: few; CDR3: CSAPQGNSENTIYF; DNA: TGCAGTGCACCTCAGGGAAACTCTGAAAACACCATATATTTT
D: .; V: TRBV10-3; J: TRBJ2-7; size: few; CDR3: CAISEWDKSYEQYF; DNA: TGTGCCATCAGTGAGTGGGACAAGTCCTACGAGCAGTACTTC
D: .; V: TRBV20-1; J: TRBJ2-3; size: .; CDR3: CSARDIGASTDTQYF; DNA: TGCAGTGCTAGAGATATTGGCGCCAGCACAGATACGCAGTATTTT
D: .; V: TRBV7-2; J: TRBJ1-2; size: many; CDR3: CASSLHRSGQNGYTF; DNA: TGTGCCAGCAGCTTACACAGGAGTGGTCAAAATGGCTACACCTTC
D: .; V: TRBV24-1; J: TRBJ2-1; size: few; CDR3: CATSNPGAGSNEQFF; DNA: TGTGCCACCAGTAATCCGGGAGCGGGTAGTAATGAGCAGTTCTTC
D: .; V: TRBV5-6; J: TRBJ2-7; size: many; CDR3: CASSGRGTDYEQYF; DNA: TGTGCCAGCAGCGGACGCGGGACAGACTACGAGCAGTACTTC
D: TRBD2; V: TRBV20-1; J: TRBJ2-5; size: few; CDR3: CSASTGLAGEETQYF; DNA: TGCAGTGCTAGCACCGGACTAGCGGGAGAAGAGACCCAGTACTTC
D: .; V: TRBV11-2; J: TRBJ2-1; size: .; CDR3: CASSLWVGGVNEQFF; DNA: TGTGCCAGCAGCTTATGGGTAGGTGGCGTTAATGAGCAGTTCTTC
D: .; V: TRBV12-3/TRBV12-4; J: TRBJ1-6; size: .; CDR3: CASRWGRATNSPLHF; DNA: TGTGCCAGCAGGTGGGGGCGAGCGACGAATTCACCCCTCCACTTT
D: .; V: TRBV2; J: TRBJ2-6; size: few; CDR3: CATLEGGSGANVLTF; DNA: TGTGCCACCCTAGAAGGGGGCTCTGGGGCCAACGTCCTGACTTTC
D: .; V: TRBV9; J: TRBJ1-1; size: .; CDR3: CASSVDGRPQSATEAFF; DNA: TGTGCCAGCAGCGTAGATGGGCGCCCCCAATCCGCCACTGAAGCTTTCTTT
D: .; V: TRBV2; J: TRBJ2-1; size: few; CDR3: CASNWRVTYNEQFF; DNA: TGTGCCAGCAACTGGCGAGTTACCTACAATGAGCAGTTCTTC
D: TRBD2; V: TRBV10-3; J: TRBJ2-7; size: .; CDR3: CATRPSGGRWEQYF; DNA: TGTGCCACCCGACCTAGCGGGGGACGTTGGGAGCAGTACTTC
D: .; V: TRBV30; J: TRBJ1-1; size: .; CDR3: CAGSGLGATEAFF; DNA: TGTGCCGGGAGTGGGTTGGGTGCGACTGAAGCTTTCTTT